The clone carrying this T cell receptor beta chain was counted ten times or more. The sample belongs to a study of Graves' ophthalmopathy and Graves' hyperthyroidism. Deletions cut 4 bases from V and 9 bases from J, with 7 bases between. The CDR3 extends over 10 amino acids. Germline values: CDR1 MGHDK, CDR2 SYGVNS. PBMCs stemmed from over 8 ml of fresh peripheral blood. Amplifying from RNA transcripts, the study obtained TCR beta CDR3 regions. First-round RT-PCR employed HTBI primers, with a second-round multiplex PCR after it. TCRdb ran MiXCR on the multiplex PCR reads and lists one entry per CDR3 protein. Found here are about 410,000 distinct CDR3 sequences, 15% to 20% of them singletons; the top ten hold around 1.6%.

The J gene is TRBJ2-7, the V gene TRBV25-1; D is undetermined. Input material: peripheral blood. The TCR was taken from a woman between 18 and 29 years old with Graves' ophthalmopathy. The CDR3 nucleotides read TGTGCCAGCAGTGGTATAGGGCAGTACTTC. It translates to CASSGIGQYF.